This T cell receptor beta chain was observed in a study of cytomegalovirus exposure and HLA in healthy donors. The CDR3 has 14 amino acids. Between the trimmed V and J ends, which lost 5 bases and 0 bases, there was a span of 13 bases. Germline loops: CDR1 GTSNPN, CDR2 SVGIG (reference sequence). Whole-study findings and limits: In a later analysis, DRB1 alleles had the most associated TCRs; HLA-C alleles the fewest.

Primers included in the PCR were 60 Vbeta and 13 Jbeta primers. The repertoire was sequenced with immunoSEQ multiplex PCR; TCRdb's copy has only in-frame clones and lacks some. The sample has about 130,000 clones, about three quarters seen once; the top ten hold around 2%. Turning to this clone: Its antigen is unknown.

This sequence joins TRBV30 and TRBJ1-1, with no clear D. Sequencing was carried out using PBMCs. This clonotype was obtained from a female donor in good health and CMV-seropositive. The CDR3 region has the DNA TGTGCCTGGCAAAGCCCCAATTTGAACACTGAAGCTTTCTTT. Translated: CAWQSPNLNTEAFF.